These 30 T cell receptor beta chains share one sample of origin, sequenced in a study of human T cells and chemical hapten exposure (dated by TCRdb to the early 2020s). Libraries were built with RACE. The listed sequencing device is NextSeq 500. TCRdb reprocessing: public reads trimmed at Q25 with fastp, clones called with MiXCR, in-frame beta chains kept. Rows with a matching CDR3 protein are joined into one entry that keeps the most common DNA and genes. Present in this sample are roughly 38,000 distinct CDR3 sequences, more than 8% of which were seen just once. 26% of the sample is taken by the ten largest. The sample's time point, from its label and the paper: patch test 3, about 24 weeks after DPC sensitization. The sample's treatment or condition label, decoded: therapeutic diphenylcyclopropenone sensitization with weekly scalp DPC. Total RNA was extracted from unfractionated whole blood that had been collected in Tempus Blood RNA tubes.

The input for sequencing was whole blood, taken in connection with sensitization to the hapten diphenylcyclopropenone (DPC). These receptors all stem from a man aged 50-59 years with alopecia areata. Some clones in this sample may be carry-over from other donors' samples.

This clonotype was counted many times. Written as DNA, the CDR3 is TGCAGTGAGATAATTCTAGGGACCCAGTACTTC. Protein: CSEIILGTQYF. V and J are TRBV20-1 and TRBJ2-5; D unresolved. The CDR3 extends over 11 amino acids. Germline V CDR1 and CDR2: DFQATT, SNEGSKA (reference sequence). V gave up 7 bases and J gave up 7 bases, with 13 bases separating them.

V gene TRBV28 combines with J gene TRBJ2-7; 10 positions agree with TRBD2. The CDR3 spans 14 residues. Losses at the gene ends were 6 bases for V and 6 bases for J; bases not matched to a gene: 8. CDR1 and CDR2 (germline): MDHEN, SYDVKM. The CDR3 DNA sequence: TGTGCCAGCAGCCTGAGCGGGAGGGCCTTCGAGCAGTACTTC. This codes for CASSLSGRAFEQYF.

This clonotype was recorded many times. This chain uses TRBV7-8 with TRBJ2-3, with TRBD2 matching over 7 bases. The length of the CDR3 is 16 residues. Trimming cost V 0 bases and J 5 bases; bases outside gene matches: 8. CDR1 SGHVS and CDR2 FQNEAQ come from the germline V gene. The CDR3 here is CASSLAIGRREDTQYF. For the CDR3, the DNA is TGTGCCAGCAGCTTAGCGATCGGGAGGAGGGAAGATACGCAGTATTTT.

The gene calls are TRBV28 and TRBJ1-2, with a possible D match to TRBD1 (6 bases). Germline loops: CDR1 MDHEN, CDR2 SYDVKM. The ends were cut back, 4 bases at V and 7 bases at J, with 13 bases in the middle. There are 13 residues in the CDR3. As DNA, the CDR3 is TGTGCCAGCAGTTACGGGACATCAAGTGGCTACACCTTC. Amino acid sequence: CASSYGTSSGYTF.

J is TRBJ2-7 and V is TRBV7-9; D gene ambiguous. The germline V and J ends were trimmed by 5 bases and 2 bases, with 10 bases remaining between them. The CDR3 is made up of 13 amino acids. Germline values: CDR1 SEHNR, CDR2 FQNEAQ (reference sequence). The CDR3: CASSLSTAYEQYF. Here the CDR3 DNA reads TGTGCCAGCAGCCTCAGTACAGCCTACGAGCAGTACTTC.

This clonotype was recorded a few times. V and J are TRBV29-1 and TRBJ1-1; D is unclear. The germline CDR1 and CDR2 sequences are SQVTM and ANQGSEA. Trimming stripped 3 bases from V and 7 bases from J, with 6 bases between. CDR3 length: 10 residues. CDR3 in amino acids: CSVDQIEAFF. DNA of the CDR3: TGCAGCGTTGATCAGATTGAAGCTTTCTTT.

This clonotype has more than one count but fewer than ten. This chain connects TRBV7-2 to TRBJ2-7; D call uncertain. This CDR3 is 13 amino acids long. CDR1 and CDR2 (germline): SGHTA, FQGNSA. Trimming stripped 5 bases from V and 2 bases from J, with 10 bases between. DNA of the CDR3: TGTGCCAGCAGCCGAATGCGACCCTACGAGCAGTACTTC. Its protein is CASSRMRPYEQYF. Full variable domain (rest looked up from reference TRBV7-2 and TRBJ2-7): GAGVSQSPSNKVTEKGKDVELRCDPISGHTALYWYRQSLGQGLEFLIYFQGNSAPDKSGLPSDRFSAERTGGSVSTLTIQRTQQEDSAVYLCASSRMRPYEQYFGPGTRLTVT.

This clonotype was recorded many times. The chain is built from TRBV27 and TRBJ2-7; D gene unclear. Germline-derived CDR1 and CDR2 are MNHEY and SMNVEV (reference sequence). There are 14 residues in the CDR3. V shed 7 bases and J shed 6 bases, with 19 bases lying between them. The CDR3 DNA reads TGTGCCAGCACCCCCCGGGTCCCAGCAGGCGAGCAGTACTTC. It specifies CASTPRVPAGEQYF.

This clonotype has a count of ten or more. The chain joins TRBV7-2 to TRBJ1-6, with 7 bases aligning to TRBD1. The CDR3 extends over 17 amino acids. V lost 5 bases and J lost 0; bases outside the gene matches: 7. Germline CDR1 is SGHTA and CDR2 is FQGNSA. CDR3 bases: TGTGCCAGCAGCGAGTGGACAGGAAGCTCCTATAATTCACCCCTCCACTTT. Its translation: CASSEWTGSSYNSPLHF.

This clonotype was recorded many times. This chain links TRBV4-1 with TRBJ2-5; 7 bases match TRBD2. This CDR3 has 16 amino acids. In germline, CDR1 is MGHRA, CDR2 YSYEKL. V lost 0 bases and J lost 5; bases outside the gene matches: 9. The CDR3 spells CASSQDRTGGLETQYF. As DNA, the CDR3 is TGCGCCAGCAGCCAAGATCGAACGGGAGGCTTGGAGACCCAGTACTTC.

This sequence joins TRBV28 and TRBJ2-7; TRBD1 agrees at 12 bases. The CDR3 has 17 residues. Germline V gives CDR1 MDHEN, CDR2 SYDVKM. The V gene end was trimmed by 6 bases and the J gene end by 7 bases; junction bases not matched to a gene: 16. CDR3 loop: CASSRTEWGQGAGEQYF. In DNA form, the CDR3 reads TGTGCCAGCAGCCGTACAGAGTGGGGACAGGGGGCAGGGGAGCAGTACTTC.

This clonotype was seen only a few times. V and J are TRBV27 and TRBJ1-1, with D unresolved. The CDR3 contains 14 residues. V dropped 2 bases and J dropped 1 base, with 8 bases sitting between them. Germline values: CDR1 MNHEY, CDR2 SMNVEV (reference sequence). This CDR3 reads CASSLGVRNTEAFF. The CDR3 DNA reads as TGTGCCAGCAGTTTAGGGGTGAGGAACACTGAAGCTTTCTTT.

In this sample, this clonotype turned up a few times. V is TRBV28 and J is TRBJ1-2; D ambiguous. CDR1 and CDR2 (germline): MDHEN, SYDVKM. Trimming took off 2 bases at V and 4 bases at J, with 8 bases between the two ends. The CDR3 has 13 residues. The CDR3 spells CASSLKPAYGYTF. The CDR3 nucleotides read TGTGCCAGCAGTTTAAAGCCCGCCTATGGCTACACCTTC.

This clonotype occurred many times. The chain employs TRBV20-1 and TRBJ2-7; unclear D gene. V lost 3 bases and J lost 10, with 19 bases in between. Germline loops: CDR1 DFQATT, CDR2 SNEGSKA (reference sequence). The length of the CDR3 is 13 residues. For the CDR3, the DNA is TGCAGTGCTAGGTGGCAGGAGTATTCCCCACAGTACTTC. The encoded protein is CSARWQEYSPQYF.

This chain links TRBV10-3 with TRBJ2-5; the D gene is possibly TRBD2 (5 bases). The CDR3 runs 15 residues. V was trimmed by 0 bases and J by 5 bases, leaving 13 bases between them. Germline CDR1 is ENHRY and CDR2 is SYGVKD. DNA of the CDR3: TGTGCCATCAGTGAGTCAGAGGGTACCGGTGAGACCCAGTACTTC. Encoded protein: CAISESEGTGETQYF.

There are many counts of this clonotype. The V call is TRBV7-9, the J call TRBJ2-7, with no clear D. Germline CDR1 and CDR2: SEHNR and FQNEAQ (reference sequence). The V gene lost 2 bases and the J gene lost 5 bases, with 4 bases spanning the gap. The CDR3 sequence is 11 residues long. CDR3 residues: CASSLLDEQYF. CDR3 nucleotides: TGTGCCAGCAGCTTACTGGACGAGCAGTACTTC.

A remark on this clonotype: Just one base apart from a much larger clone, this may be a read error. The chain combines TRBV7-7 with TRBJ2-1; TRBD2 matches at 10 bases. With V trimmed by 5 bases and J by 4 bases, 8 bases remained unmatched. Per the germline V gene, CDR1 is SSHAT and CDR2 is FNYEAQ (reference sequence). This CDR3 has 16 amino acids. CDR3 DNA sequence: TGTGCCAGCAGCCCAATTCTAGCGGGAGAATACAATGAGCAGTTCTTC. Translated, it gives CASSPILAGEYNEQFF.

This clonotype was recorded many times. The chain carries TRBV18 and TRBJ2-3; TRBD2 aligns across 10 bases. Germline lookup yields CDR1 KGHSH and CDR2 LQKENI. The CDR3 sequence is 16 residues long. With V trimmed by 2 bases and J by 0 bases, 2 bases remained unmatched. CDR3 amino acids: CASSPVGLASTDTQYF. In DNA, the CDR3 is TGTGCCAGCTCACCAGTGGGACTAGCGAGCACAGATACGCAGTATTTT.

There are many counts of this clonotype. The chain is built from TRBV2 and TRBJ2-5, with 7 bases that match TRBD2. V lost 0 bases to trimming and J lost 2 bases; unmatched junction nucleotides: 6. This CDR3 spans 16 amino acids. Germline V gives CDR1 SNHLY, CDR2 FYNNEI. CDR3 nucleotide sequence: TGTGCCAGCAGTGAAGCAACGGGAGGTATACAAGAGACCCAGTACTTC. It encodes CASSEATGGIQETQYF.

This clonotype was recorded many times. This chain uses TRBV7-6 with TRBJ2-5; D gene ambiguous. Germline V gene lookup returns CDR1 SGHVS and CDR2 FNYEAQ. The CDR3 is 14 amino acids. V lost 0 bases and J lost 6, with 11 bases in between. CDR3 residues: CASSLATGQQTQYF. Written as DNA, the CDR3 is TGTGCCAGCAGCTTAGCGACTGGCCAGCAGACCCAGTACTTC.

This clonotype has at least ten counts. The chain has TRBV30 and TRBJ1-4; no firm D call. V was shortened by 0 bases and J by 1 base, with 0 bases between the two germline ends. Germline V lookup: CDR1 GTSNPN, CDR2 SVGIG (reference sequence). The CDR3 is 12 residues long. For the CDR3, the DNA is TGTGCCTGGAGTGTAACTAATGAAAAACTGTTTTTT. Amino acid sequence: CAWSVTNEKLFF.

This clonotype turned up a few times. The chain recombines TRBV18 with TRBJ1-1, with 7 bases lining up with TRBD1. Unmatched junction bases numbered 14, after V lost 3 bases and J lost 4 bases. CDR1 is KGHSH and CDR2 is LQKENI in the germline V gene. CDR3 length: 17 amino acids. CDR3 sequence (DNA): TGTGCCAGCTCACCCCGGGACAGCTCTTTTCACGGCACTGAAGCTTTCTTT. Encoded protein: CASSPRDSSFHGTEAFF.

This clonotype has at least ten counts. V and J are TRBV11-2 and TRBJ1-1, with D perhaps TRBD1 (5 bases). V lost 0 bases and J 1 base, leaving 12 bases between the germline ends. The CDR3 extends over 16 amino acids. Germline-derived CDR1 and CDR2 are SGHAT and FQNNGV. The CDR3 coding sequence is TGTGCCAGCAGCTTAGAATTCAGGGTGAGGAACACTGAAGCTTTCTTT. It translates to CASSLEFRVRNTEAFF.

In this sample, this clonotype turned up many times. This sequence joins TRBV28 and TRBJ2-2; 8 bases are shared with TRBD2. The ends lost 1 base at V and 0 bases at J; junction bases unmatched: 4. CDR1 is MDHEN and CDR2 is SYDVKM in the germline V gene. The CDR3 is made up of 17 amino acids. The CDR3 DNA sequence: TGTGCCAGCAGTTTATTGGGTAGCGGGACGAACACCGGGGAGCTGTTTTTT. This sequence encodes CASSLLGSGTNTGELFF.

V gene TRBV5-4 combines with J gene TRBJ1-1; no definite D call. CDR1 and CDR2 from the germline V gene are SGHNT and YYREEE (reference sequence). V lost 1 base and J 4 bases, leaving 11 bases between the germline ends. This CDR3 spans 14 amino acids. CDR3 in DNA: TGTGCCAGCAGCTTGCATGGGGAGGGCACTGAAGCTTTCTTT. Its protein is CASSLHGEGTEAFF. The variable domain in full, with the rest retrieved from reference TRBV5-4 and TRBJ1-1, is ETGVTQSPTHLIKTRGQQVTLRCSSQSGHNTVSWYQQALGQGPQFIFQYYREEENGRGNFPPRFSGLQFPNYSSELNVNALELDDSALYLCASSLHGEGTEAFFGQGTRLTVV.

This clonotype was seen many times. CDR3: CASSLAGNSPLHF. DNA of the CDR3: TGTGCCAGCAGCTTAGCAGGGAATTCACCCCTCCACTTT. The chain has TRBV5-5 and TRBJ1-6; tentative D call: TRBD1 (5 bases). The V end lost 2 bases, the J end lost 7 bases, and 7 bases lay between the germline ends. The V gene's germline CDR1 is SGHKS and CDR2 YYEKEE (reference sequence). The CDR3 loop spans 13 amino acids. Together with reference TRBV5-5 and TRBJ1-6, the CDR3 gives the full variable domain: DAGVTQSPTHLIKTRGQQVTLRCSPISGHKSVSWYQQVLGQGPQFIFQYYEKEERGRGNFPDRFSARQFPNYSSELNVNALLLGDSALYLCASSLAGNSPLHFGNGTRLTVT.

This clonotype has more than one count but fewer than ten. The chain has TRBV5-8 and TRBJ1-5, with TRBD1 matching 7 bases. The J segment lost 0 bases and the V segment lost 4 bases, leaving 10 bases of the junction unmatched. CDR1 is SGHTS, CDR2 YDEGEE, per germline. This CDR3 contains 17 residues. Written as DNA, the CDR3 is TGTGCCAGCAGCGGAGGGACAGCTACTAGTAGCAATCAGCCCCAGCATTTT. Translation: CASSGGTATSSNQPQHF.

This chain links TRBV4-3 with TRBJ1-2; D is possibly TRBD1 (6 bases). V lost 3 bases to trimming and J lost 3 bases, with 11 bases between them. Germline lookup yields CDR1 LGHNA and CDR2 YSLEER. This CDR3 comprises 14 residues. CDR3 DNA: TGCGCCAGCAGCCAGATGGGGGCCGACTATGGCTACACCTTC. Translation: CASSQMGADYGYTF.

This chain connects TRBV7-2 to TRBJ2-1, with no clear D. CDR1 and CDR2 (germline): SGHTA, FQGNSA. V dropped 1 base and J dropped 5 bases, with 12 bases sitting between them. The CDR3 has 15 amino acids. This chain's CDR3 is CASSLVLGVNNEQFF. The CDR3 DNA is TGTGCCAGCAGCTTAGTACTCGGAGTGAACAATGAGCAGTTCTTC.

The rearrangement links TRBV28 to TRBJ2-3; D is undetermined. This CDR3 has 15 residues. The V end lost 3 bases, the J end lost 4 bases, and 14 bases lay between the germline ends. From germline, CDR1 is MDHEN and CDR2 SYDVKM. CDR3 amino acids: CASSFPEADSDTQYF. The CDR3 DNA follows: TGTGCCAGCAGTTTTCCCGAGGCTGACTCAGATACGCAGTATTTT.